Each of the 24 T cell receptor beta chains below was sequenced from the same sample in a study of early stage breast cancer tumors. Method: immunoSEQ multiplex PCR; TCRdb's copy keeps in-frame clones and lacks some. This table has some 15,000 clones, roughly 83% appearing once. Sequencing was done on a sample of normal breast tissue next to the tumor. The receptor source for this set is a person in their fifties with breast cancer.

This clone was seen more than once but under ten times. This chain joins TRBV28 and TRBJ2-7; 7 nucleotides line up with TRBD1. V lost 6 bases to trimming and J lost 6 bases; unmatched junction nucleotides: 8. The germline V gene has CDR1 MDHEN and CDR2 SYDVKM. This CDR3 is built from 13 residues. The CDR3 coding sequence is TGTGCCAGCAGCATCAGGGGGACGGTCGAGCAGTACTTC. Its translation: CASSIRGTVEQYF.

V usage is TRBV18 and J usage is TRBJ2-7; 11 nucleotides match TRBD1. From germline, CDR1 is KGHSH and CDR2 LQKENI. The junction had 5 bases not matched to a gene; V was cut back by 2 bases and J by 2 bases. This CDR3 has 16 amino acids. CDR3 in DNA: TGTGCCAGCTCACCATACCGGGACAGGGGGACCTACGAGCAGTACTTC. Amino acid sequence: CASSPYRDRGTYEQYF. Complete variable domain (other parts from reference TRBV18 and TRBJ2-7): NAGVMQNPRHLVRRRGQEARLRCSPMKGHSHVYWYRQLPEEGLKFMVYLQKENIIDESGMPKERFSAEFPKEGPSILRIQQVVRGDSAAYFCASSPYRDRGTYEQYFGPGTRLTVT.

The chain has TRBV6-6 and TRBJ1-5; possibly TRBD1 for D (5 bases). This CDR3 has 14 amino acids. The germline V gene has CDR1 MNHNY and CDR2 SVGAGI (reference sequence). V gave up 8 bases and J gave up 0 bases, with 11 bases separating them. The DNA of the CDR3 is TGTGCCAGCGGGGGGGTTAATAGCAATCAGCCCCAGCATTTT. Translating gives CASGGVNSNQPQHF.

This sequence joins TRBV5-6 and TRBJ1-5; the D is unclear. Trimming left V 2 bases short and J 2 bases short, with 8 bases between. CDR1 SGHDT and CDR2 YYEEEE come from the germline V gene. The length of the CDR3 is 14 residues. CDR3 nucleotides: TGTGCCAGCAGCTTCTACGGGGGCAATCAGCCCCAGCATTTT. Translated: CASSFYGGNQPQHF.

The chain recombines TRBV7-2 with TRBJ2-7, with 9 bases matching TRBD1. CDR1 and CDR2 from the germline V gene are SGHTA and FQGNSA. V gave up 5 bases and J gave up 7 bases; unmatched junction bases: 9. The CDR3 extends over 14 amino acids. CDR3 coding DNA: TGTGCCAGCAGCGCTACAGGGGGCGGCGTGGAGCAGTACTTC. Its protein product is CASSATGGGVEQYF.

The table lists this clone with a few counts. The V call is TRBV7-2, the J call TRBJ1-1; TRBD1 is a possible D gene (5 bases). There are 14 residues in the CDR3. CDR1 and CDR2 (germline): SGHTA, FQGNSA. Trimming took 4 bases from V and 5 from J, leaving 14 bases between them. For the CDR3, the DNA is TGTGCCAGCAGCTGGGGCGGTGGCAGAACTGAAGCTTTCTTT. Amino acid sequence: CASSWGGGRTEAFF.

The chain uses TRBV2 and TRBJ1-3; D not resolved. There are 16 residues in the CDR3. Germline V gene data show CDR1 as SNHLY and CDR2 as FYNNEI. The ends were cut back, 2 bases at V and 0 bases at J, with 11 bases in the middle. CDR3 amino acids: CASSEFVSGSGNTIYF. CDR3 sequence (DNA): TGTGCCAGCAGTGAATTTGTGTCAGGCTCTGGAAACACCATATATTTT.

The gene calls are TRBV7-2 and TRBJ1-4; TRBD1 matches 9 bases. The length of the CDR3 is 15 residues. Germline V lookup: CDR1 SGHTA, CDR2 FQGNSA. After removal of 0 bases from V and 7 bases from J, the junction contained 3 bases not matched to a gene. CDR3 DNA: TGTGCCAGCAGCTTAGCGGACAGGGGAGGTGAAAAACTGTTTTTT. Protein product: CASSLADRGGEKLFF. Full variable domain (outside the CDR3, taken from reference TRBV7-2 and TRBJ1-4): GAGVSQSPSNKVTEKGKDVELRCDPISGHTALYWYRQSLGQGLEFLIYFQGNSAPDKSGLPSDRFSAERTGGSVSTLTIQRTQQEDSAVYLCASSLADRGGEKLFFGSGTQLSVL.

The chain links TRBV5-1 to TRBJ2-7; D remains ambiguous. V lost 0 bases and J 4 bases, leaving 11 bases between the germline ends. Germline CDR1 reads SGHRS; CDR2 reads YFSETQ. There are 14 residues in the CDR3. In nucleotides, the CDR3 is TGCGCCAGCAGCTTGGGGGCAGGTTATTACGAGCAGTACTTC. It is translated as CASSLGAGYYEQYF.

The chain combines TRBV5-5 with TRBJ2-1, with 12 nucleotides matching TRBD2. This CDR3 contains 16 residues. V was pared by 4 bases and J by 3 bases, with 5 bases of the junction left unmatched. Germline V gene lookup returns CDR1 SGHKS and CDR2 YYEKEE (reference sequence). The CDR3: CASSPRLAGDYNEQFF. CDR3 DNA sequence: TGTGCCAGCAGCCCCCGACTAGCGGGAGACTACAATGAGCAGTTCTTC.

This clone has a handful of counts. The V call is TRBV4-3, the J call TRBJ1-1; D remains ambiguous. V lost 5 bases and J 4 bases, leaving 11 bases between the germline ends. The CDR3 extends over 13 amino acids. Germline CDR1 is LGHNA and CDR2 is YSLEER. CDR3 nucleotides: TGCGCCAGCAGCGTAGGCAGGACCACTGAAGCTTTCTTT. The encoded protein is CASSVGRTTEAFF.

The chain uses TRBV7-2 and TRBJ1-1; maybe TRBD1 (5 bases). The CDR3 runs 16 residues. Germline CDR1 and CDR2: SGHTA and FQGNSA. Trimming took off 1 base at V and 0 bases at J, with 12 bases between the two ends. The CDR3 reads CASSLGPMGLNTEAFF. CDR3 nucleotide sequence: TGTGCCAGCAGCTTAGGCCCCATGGGGCTGAACACTGAAGCTTTCTTT.

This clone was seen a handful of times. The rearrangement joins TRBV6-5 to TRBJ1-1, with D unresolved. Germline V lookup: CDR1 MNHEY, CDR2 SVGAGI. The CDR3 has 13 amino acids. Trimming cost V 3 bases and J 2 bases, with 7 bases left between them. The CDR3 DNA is TGTGCCAGCAGTTATTTAGGTAACACTGAAGCTTTCTTT. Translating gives CASSYLGNTEAFF.

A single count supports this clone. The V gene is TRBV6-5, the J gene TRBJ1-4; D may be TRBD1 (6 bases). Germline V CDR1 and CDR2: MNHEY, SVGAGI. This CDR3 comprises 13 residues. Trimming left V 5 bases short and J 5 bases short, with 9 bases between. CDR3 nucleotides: TGTGCCAGCAGTCGGACAGCGAATGAAAAACTGTTTTTT. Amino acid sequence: CASSRTANEKLFF.

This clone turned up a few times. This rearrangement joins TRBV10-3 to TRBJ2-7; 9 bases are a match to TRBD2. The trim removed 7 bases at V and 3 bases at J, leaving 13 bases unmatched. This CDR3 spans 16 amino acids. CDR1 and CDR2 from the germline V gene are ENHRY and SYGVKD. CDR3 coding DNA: TGTGCCATCACCACCCCCGGGCGGGAGGGCCGCTACGAGCAGTACTTC. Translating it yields CAITTPGREGRYEQYF.

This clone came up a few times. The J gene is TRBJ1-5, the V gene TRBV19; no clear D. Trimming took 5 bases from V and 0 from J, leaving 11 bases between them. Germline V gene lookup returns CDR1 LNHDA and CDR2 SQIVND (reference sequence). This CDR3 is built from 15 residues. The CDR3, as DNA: TGTGCCAGTAGTTCTCAAGACAATAGCAATCAGCCCCAGCATTTT. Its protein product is CASSSQDNSNQPQHF.

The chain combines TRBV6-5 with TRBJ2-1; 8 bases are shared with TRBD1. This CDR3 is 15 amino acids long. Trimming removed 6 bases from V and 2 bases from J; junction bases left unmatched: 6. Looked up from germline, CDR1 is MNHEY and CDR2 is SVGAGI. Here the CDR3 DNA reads TGTGCCAGCAGACGGACAGGGAACCCCTACAATGAGCAGTTCTTC. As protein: CASRRTGNPYNEQFF.

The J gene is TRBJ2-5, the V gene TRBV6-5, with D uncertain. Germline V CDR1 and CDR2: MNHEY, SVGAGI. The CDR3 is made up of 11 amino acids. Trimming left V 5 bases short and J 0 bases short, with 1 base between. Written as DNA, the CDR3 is TGTGCCAGCAGTCACCAAGAGACCCAGTACTTC. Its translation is CASSHQETQYF.

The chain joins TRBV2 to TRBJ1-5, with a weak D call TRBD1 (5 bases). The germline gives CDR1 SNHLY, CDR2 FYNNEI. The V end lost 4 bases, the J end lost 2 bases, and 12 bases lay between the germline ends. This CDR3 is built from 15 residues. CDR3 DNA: TGTGCCAGCAGTGGGGATTGGGGGGGCAATCAGCCCCAGCATTTT. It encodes CASSGDWGGNQPQHF.

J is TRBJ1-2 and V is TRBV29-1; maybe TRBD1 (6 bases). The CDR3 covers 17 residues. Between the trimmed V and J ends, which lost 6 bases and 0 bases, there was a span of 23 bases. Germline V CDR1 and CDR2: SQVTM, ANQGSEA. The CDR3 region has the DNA TGCAGCGTATCTACGCCGCCGGGACAACGAGCTAACTATGGCTACACCTTC. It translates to CSVSTPPGQRANYGYTF.

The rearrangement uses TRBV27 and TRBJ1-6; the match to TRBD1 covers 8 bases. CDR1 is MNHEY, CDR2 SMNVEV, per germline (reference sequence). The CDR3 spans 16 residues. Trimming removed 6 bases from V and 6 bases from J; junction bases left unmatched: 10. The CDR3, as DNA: TGTGCCAGCAGGTTCGGGGACAGGATCTTTAATTCACCCCTCCACTTT. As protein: CASRFGDRIFNSPLHF.

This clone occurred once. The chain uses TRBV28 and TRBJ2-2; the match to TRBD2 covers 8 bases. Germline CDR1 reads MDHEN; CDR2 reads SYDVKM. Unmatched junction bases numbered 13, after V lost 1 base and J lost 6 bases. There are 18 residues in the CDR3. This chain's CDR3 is CASSLYGAPGGMAGELFF. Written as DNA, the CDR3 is TGTGCCAGCAGTTTATACGGCGCCCCGGGAGGGATGGCCGGGGAGCTGTTTTTT.

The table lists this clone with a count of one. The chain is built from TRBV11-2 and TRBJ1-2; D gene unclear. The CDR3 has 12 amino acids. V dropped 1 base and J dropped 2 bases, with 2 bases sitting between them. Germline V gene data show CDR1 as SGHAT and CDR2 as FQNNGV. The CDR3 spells CASSLGNYGYTF. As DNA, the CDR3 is TGTGCCAGCAGCTTAGGCAACTATGGCTACACCTTC.

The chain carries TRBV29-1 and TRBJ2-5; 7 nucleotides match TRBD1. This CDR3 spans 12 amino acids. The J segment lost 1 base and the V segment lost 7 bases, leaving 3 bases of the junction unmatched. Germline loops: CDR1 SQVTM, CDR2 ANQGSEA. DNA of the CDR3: TGCAGCGCCAGGGACAGCCAAGAGACCCAGTACTTC. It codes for CSARDSQETQYF. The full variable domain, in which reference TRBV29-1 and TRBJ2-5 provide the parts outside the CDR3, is SAVISQKPSRDICQRGTSLTIQCQVDSQVTMMFWYRQQPGQSLTLIATANQGSEATYESGFVIDKFPISRPNLTFSTLTVSNMSPEDSSIYLCSARDSQETQYFGPGTRLLVL.